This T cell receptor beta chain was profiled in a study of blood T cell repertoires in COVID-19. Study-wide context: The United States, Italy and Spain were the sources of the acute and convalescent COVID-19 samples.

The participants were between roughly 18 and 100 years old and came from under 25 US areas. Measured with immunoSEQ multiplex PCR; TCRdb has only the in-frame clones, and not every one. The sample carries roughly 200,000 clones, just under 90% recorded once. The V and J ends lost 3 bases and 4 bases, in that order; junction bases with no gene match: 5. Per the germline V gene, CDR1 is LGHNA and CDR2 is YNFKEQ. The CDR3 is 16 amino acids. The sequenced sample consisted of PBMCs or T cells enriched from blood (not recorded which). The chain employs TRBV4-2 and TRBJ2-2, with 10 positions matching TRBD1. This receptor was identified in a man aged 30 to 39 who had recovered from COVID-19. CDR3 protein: CASSHTGTGATGELFF. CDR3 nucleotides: TGTGCCAGCAGCCACACTGGGACAGGGGCCACCGGGGAGCTGTTTTTT.